Sequencing of this T cell receptor beta chain was carried out in a study of CD8+ T cells in alopecia areata. As for the study in general: Percentage of affected scalp area was the basis on which treated patients' severity was scored.

Extracted RNA was reverse transcribed, and the resulting cDNA served as sequencing template. Sequencing was performed with immunoSEQ multiplex PCR; in TCRdb, only in-frame clones are kept and a portion is missing. The sample shows some 240,000 clones, under 60% of them seen only once. Regarding treatment: oral pan-JAK inhibitor, 5-10 mg twice daily. Source: CD4+ T cells sorted from blood, taken at week 4, from a patient treated with tofacitinib. This clonotype was obtained from a human donor with alopecia areata.

Here the CDR3 DNA reads TGCGCCAGCAGCTCGCTCTCCTACAATGAGCAGTTCTTC. Amino acids: CASSSLSYNEQFF. V usage is TRBV5-1 and J usage is TRBJ2-1; D gene uncertain. CDR1 and CDR2 from the germline V gene are SGHRS and YFSETQ. V dropped 3 bases and J dropped 0 bases, with 4 bases sitting between them. This CDR3 has 13 residues.